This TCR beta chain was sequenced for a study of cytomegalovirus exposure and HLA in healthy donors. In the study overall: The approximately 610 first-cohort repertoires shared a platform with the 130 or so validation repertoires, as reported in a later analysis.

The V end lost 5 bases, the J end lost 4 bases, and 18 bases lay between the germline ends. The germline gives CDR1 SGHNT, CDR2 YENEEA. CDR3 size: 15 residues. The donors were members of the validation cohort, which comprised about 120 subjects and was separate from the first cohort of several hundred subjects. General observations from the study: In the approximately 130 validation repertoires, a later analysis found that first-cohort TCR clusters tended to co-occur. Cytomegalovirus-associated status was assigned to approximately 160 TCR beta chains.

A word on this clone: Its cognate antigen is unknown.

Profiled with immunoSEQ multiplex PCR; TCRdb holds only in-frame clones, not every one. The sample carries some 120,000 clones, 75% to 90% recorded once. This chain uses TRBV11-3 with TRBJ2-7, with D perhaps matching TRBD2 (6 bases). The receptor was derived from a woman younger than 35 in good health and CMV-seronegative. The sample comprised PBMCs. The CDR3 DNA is TGTGCCAGCAGCGCCTGGGTAGCGGTTTCTTACGAGCAGTACTTC. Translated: CASSAWVAVSYEQYF.